The T cell receptor beta chain described here comes from a study of blood T cell repertoires in COVID-19. On the study more broadly: Collection of acute and convalescent COVID-19 samples took place in the United States, Italy and Spain.

The CDR3 covers 19 residues. Repertoires were generated with immunoSEQ multiplex PCR, while TCRdb's copy carries only in-frame clones and drops some. The top ten clones hold roughly 10% of a sample with 90,000 to 150,000 clones, over 75% of them seen once. The source is a man aged 80 or over with acute or convalescent COVID-19. The chain combines TRBV12-1 with TRBJ1-5; TRBD1 is taken as the D call from the table, unchecked against the DNA. TRBV12-1 is designated a pseudogene. Source material: peripheral blood. In DNA form, the CDR3 reads TGTGCCAGCAGCTTTTTCGGCCCAACTTACAGGGGGTGCAATCAGCCCCAGCATTTT. Amino acid sequence: CASSFFGPTYRGCNQPQHF.